These 31 T cell receptor beta chains share one sample of origin, sequenced in a study of blood T cells in healthy people across ages (dated by TCRdb to 2014 to 2015). Libraries were constructed by 5' RACE. The sequencing machine was an Illumina HiSeq 2500. The second PCR ran for roughly 7 to 12 cycles and used a J-beta primer mix along with a sample-barcoded 5' primer. Through fastp at Q25 and MiXCR, TCRdb rebuilt clones from the public reads, retaining in-frame beta chains. Entries that share a CDR3 protein sequence are merged under the most common genes and DNA. In all, the sample holds approximately 1.5 million distinct CDR3 sequences, and roughly 30% of those were seen once. About 11% of the sample is held by the ten biggest clonotypes. Sequenced sample: blood. These receptors all come from a woman in her twenties or thirties in good health.

A few counts support this clonotype. The chain carries TRBV5-1 and TRBJ2-7; 8 nucleotides match TRBD1. This CDR3 is built from 14 residues. The V segment lost 4 bases and the J segment 4 bases; nucleotides outside the gene matches: 7. Germline V gene sequence: CDR1 SGHRS, CDR2 YFSETQ. The chain's CDR3 is CASSTTGGRYEQYV. In DNA form, the CDR3 reads TGCGCCAGCAGCACAACAGGGGGGAGATACGAGCAGTACGTC.

This chain links TRBV25-1 with TRBJ2-6; D is ambiguous. The CDR3 is 14 amino acids. Germline CDR1 and CDR2: MGHDK and SYGVNS. V dropped 9 bases and J dropped 2 bases, with 11 bases sitting between them. In DNA form, the CDR3 reads TGTGCCAGTTCCGATGATCCTGGGGCCAACGTCCTGACTTTC. Its translation: CASSDDPGANVLTF.

This clonotype showed up just a few times. The V call is TRBV3-1, the J call TRBJ2-4; 8 nucleotides agree with TRBD1. TRBJ2-7 explains the end of the DNA better; the J call may be wrong. CDR1 is LGHDT and CDR2 is YNNKEL in the germline V gene (reference sequence). The CDR3 contains 15 residues. The CDR3: CASSQDSRGLIEQYF. CDR3 coding DNA: TGTGCCAGCAGCCAAGATAGCAGGGGGCTAATCGAGCAGTACTTC.

Only a few counts were recorded for this clonotype. This sequence joins TRBV20-1 and TRBJ2-5, with 7 positions matching TRBD1. V shed 5 bases and J 3 bases; nucleotides not matched to a gene: 3. Per the germline V gene, CDR1 is DFQATT and CDR2 is SNEGSKA (reference sequence). CDR3 length: 12 residues. The CDR3 DNA reads as TGCAGTGCTTCCGGGACAGAAGAGACCCAGTACTTC. Protein product: CSASGTEETQYF.

The genes are TRBV6-6 and TRBJ2-7; no clear D. Looked up from germline, CDR1 is MNHNY and CDR2 is SVGAGI (reference sequence). This CDR3 comprises 12 residues. V lost 5 bases, J lost 4 bases, and 9 bases lay in between. CDR3 residues: CASSATRYEQYF. CDR3 nucleotide sequence: TGTGCCAGCAGTGCAACTCGGTACGAGCAGTACTTC.

A few counts support this clonotype. CDR3 sequence (DNA): TGCAGTGCTACGGCCGATGGTGAGGGGTACCAAGAGACCCAGTACTTC. The encoded protein is CSATADGEGYQETQYF. V is TRBV20-1 and J is TRBJ2-5; the D call may be TRBD1 or TRBD2 (5 bases each). Germline CDR1 reads DFQATT; CDR2 reads SNEGSKA (reference sequence). V was trimmed by 4 bases and J by 0 bases, leaving 18 bases between them. The CDR3 covers 16 residues.

The CDR3 DNA reads as TGTGCCACCAGTGATTTGCCAAGCACAGGGTTTGGTAATGAGCAGTTCTTC. It yields the protein CATSDLPSTGFGNEQFF. The chain is built from TRBV24-1 and TRBJ2-1, with a possible D match to TRBD1 (6 bases). Trimming pared 0 bases from V and 7 bases from J, leaving 18 bases between. This CDR3 spans 17 amino acids. Germline assignment: CDR1 KGHDR and CDR2 SFDVKD.

The chain is built from TRBV4-2 and TRBJ1-3; TRBD1 is a possible D gene (6 bases). The CDR3 consists of 16 residues. The V gene's germline CDR1 is LGHNA and CDR2 YNFKEQ. V was clipped by 0 bases and J by 2 bases, with 11 bases between them. CDR3 sequence: CASSQDQGQPGNTIYF. CDR3 coding DNA: TGTGCCAGCAGCCAAGATCAGGGGCAGCCTGGAAACACCATATATTTT.

This clonotype was seen repeatedly, ten times or more. This chain connects TRBV6-6 to TRBJ2-3, with D possibly matching TRBD2 (6 bases). From germline, CDR1 is MNHNY and CDR2 SVGAGI (reference sequence). This CDR3 contains 11 residues. Trimming left V 8 bases short and J 5 bases short, with 8 bases between. The CDR3 coding sequence is TGTGCCAGCCACGGGGGAGATACGCAGTATTTT. Protein sequence: CASHGGDTQYF.

This chain connects TRBV5-8 to TRBJ2-5; TRBD2 agrees at 12 bases. The CDR3 runs 14 residues. J was trimmed by 5 bases and V by 7 bases; bases with no gene match: 6. Per the germline V gene, CDR1 is SGHTS and CDR2 is YDEGEE. The CDR3 bases are TGTGCCAGCGGCGAGACTAGCGGGAGTGAGACCCAGTACTTC. Its translation: CASGETSGSETQYF.

About this clonotype itself: Just one base apart from a much larger clone, this may be a read error. This chain joins TRBV4-1 and TRBJ2-7; tentatively, D is TRBD2 (6 bases). V was trimmed by 7 bases and J by 4 bases, leaving 20 bases between them. This CDR3 comprises 15 residues. From germline, CDR1 is MGHRA and CDR2 YSYEKL. CDR3 DNA: TGCGCCAGCAACCTCAACCACCCCGGACTATACGAGCAGTACTTC. Amino acid sequence: CASNLNHPGLYEQYF.

This clonotype was seen only a few times. The chain uses TRBV20-1 and TRBJ2-5; D may correspond to TRBD1 or TRBD2 (5 bases each). Trimming took 3 bases from V and 0 from J, leaving 20 bases between them. The CDR3 totals 17 residues. The germline V gene has CDR1 DFQATT and CDR2 SNEGSKA (reference sequence). The CDR3 region is CSARGRGPLGHQETQYF. As DNA, the CDR3 is TGCAGTGCTAGGGGTAGGGGACCCTTGGGTCACCAAGAGACCCAGTACTTC.

V and J are TRBV6-1 and TRBJ2-7; D remains unclear. The DNA end is more similar to TRBJ2-5, so the J call may be wrong. Germline assignment: CDR1 MNHNS and CDR2 SASEGT. CDR3 size: 15 residues. CDR3 sequence reads: CASRPHAYWQETQYF. The DNA for the CDR3 is TGTGCCAGCAGACCACATGCTTACTGGCAAGAGACCCAGTACTTC.

As for this clonotype: This clone may be a read error of a much larger clone one base away. The chain has TRBV10-2 and TRBJ1-2; TRBD1 might be the D (5 bases). The V end lost 6 bases, the J end lost 4 bases, and 15 bases lay between the germline ends. Per germline, CDR1 WSHSY and CDR2 SAAADI. The length of the CDR3 is 14 residues. The CDR3 here is CASREAGLIYGYTF. CDR3 coding DNA: TGCGCCAGCAGGGAGGCGGGACTGATCTATGGCTACACCTTC.

The genes are TRBV5-1 and TRBJ2-5; D is uncertain. Per the germline V gene, CDR1 is SGHRS and CDR2 is YFSETQ. Trimming shortened V by 0 bases and J by 5 bases, and 11 bases separated the two germline ends. The CDR3 extends over 14 amino acids. The chain's CDR3 is CASSLVTGVETQYF. The CDR3 DNA reads TGCGCCAGCAGCTTGGTTACGGGTGTGGAGACCCAGTACTTC.

The chain recombines TRBV19 with TRBJ2-5, with unresolved D. The CDR3 has 13 residues. V lost 10 bases and J lost 1, with 13 bases in between. In germline, CDR1 is LNHDA, CDR2 SQIVND (reference sequence). CDR3 region: CATSSSTQETQYF. The DNA of the CDR3 is TGTGCCACCTCGAGTAGTACCCAAGAGACCCAGTACTTC. The variable domain in full, completed from reference TRBV19 and TRBJ2-5, reads DGGITQSPKYLFRKEGQNVTLSCEQNLNHDAMYWYRQDPGQGLRLIYYSQIVNDFQKGDIAEGYSVSREKKESFPLTVTSAQKNPTAFYLCATSSSTQETQYFGPGTRLLVL.

This chain connects TRBV7-3 to TRBJ2-7; 7 nucleotides align to TRBD1. The germline V gene has CDR1 SGHTA and CDR2 FQGTGA. V lost 5 bases and J lost 3; bases outside the gene matches: 7. CDR3 length: 14 amino acids. The CDR3 nucleotides are TGTGCCAGCAGCCTGACAGGGCCCAACTACGAGCAGTACTTC. Translated: CASSLTGPNYEQYF.

The chain employs TRBV28 and TRBJ2-1, with D possibly matching TRBD1 (6 bases). V shed 4 bases and J shed 6 bases, with 19 bases lying between them. Germline CDR1 MDHEN, CDR2 SYDVKM. This CDR3 region has 16 residues. The CDR3: CASSSTQGKVGNEQFF. The CDR3 nucleotides read TGTGCCAGCAGTTCCACCCAGGGGAAGGTTGGCAATGAGCAGTTCTTC. Filled out from reference TRBV28 and TRBJ2-1, the complete variable domain reads DVKVTQSSRYLVKRTGEKVFLECVQDMDHENMFWYRQDPGLGLRLIYFSYDVKMKEKGDIPEGYSVSREKKERFSLILESASTNQTSMYLCASSSTQGKVGNEQFFGPGTRLTVL.

This chain links TRBV12-3 or TRBV12-4 with TRBJ1-5; D possibly corresponds to TRBD1 (6 bases). The CDR3 contains 16 residues. Between the trimmed V and J ends, which lost 5 bases and 3 bases, there was a span of 17 bases. CDR3 amino acids: CASSKNRVGDNQPQHF. In DNA form, the CDR3 reads TGTGCCAGCAGTAAGAACAGGGTGGGGGACAATCAGCCCCAGCATTTT.

The chain links TRBV5-1 to TRBJ2-1; 8 positions agree with TRBD2. The V gene's germline CDR1 is SGHRS and CDR2 YFSETQ. The CDR3 has 15 residues. V gave up 5 bases and J gave up 7 bases; unmatched junction bases: 11. The CDR3 DNA sequence: TGCGCCAGCAGTTCTGGGGGCGGGAGGACAAATGAGCAGTTCTTC. Encoded protein: CASSSGGGRTNEQFF.

This clonotype was observed a handful of times. A much larger clone lies one base from this, so it may be a read error. The chain carries TRBV7-2 and TRBJ2-1, with TRBD2 matching over 7 bases. The CDR3 contains 16 residues. Germline-derived CDR1 and CDR2 are SGHTA and FQGNSA. The CDR3 spells CANSSTSEGIYNEQFF. The CDR3 nucleotides are TGTGCCAACAGCTCAACTAGCGAGGGGATCTACAATGAGCAGTTCTTC.

This clonotype has only one observation. The chain carries TRBV2 and TRBJ1-2; a possible D gene is TRBD1 (5 bases). V lost 4 bases to trimming and J lost 4 bases, with 13 bases between them. Per germline, CDR1 SNHLY and CDR2 FYNNEI. The CDR3 has 14 amino acids. The CDR3 spells CASSGRGGLYGYTF. CDR3 nucleotides: TGTGCCAGCAGTGGGAGGGGCGGCCTCTATGGCTACACCTTC.

This clonotype was detected ten times or more. CDR3 region: CASSLTGLADEQFF. The CDR3 bases are TGTGCCAGCAGTTTAACGGGACTAGCGGATGAGCAGTTCTTC. The chain employs TRBV12-3 or TRBV12-4 and TRBJ2-1; 11 bases match TRBD2. The CDR3 is made up of 14 amino acids. The junction had 2 bases not matched to a gene; V was cut back by 2 bases and J by 8 bases.

The chain employs TRBV7-3 and TRBJ2-3; D ambiguous. The CDR3 has 13 amino acids. Germline V gene lookup returns CDR1 SGHTA and CDR2 FQGTGA. The ends were cut back, 1 base at V and 6 bases at J, with 8 bases in the middle. CDR3 sequence reads: CASSLRAIDTQYF. For the CDR3, the DNA is TGTGCCAGCAGCTTAAGGGCCATCGATACGCAGTATTTT.

The chain carries TRBV28 and TRBJ1-5, with D possibly matching TRBD1 (6 bases). With 6 bases removed from V and 3 bases from J, the gap between germline ends came to 36 bases. Germline V CDR1 and CDR2: MDHEN, SYDVKM. The CDR3 runs to 22 residues. The CDR3 sequence: CASSTKYPDTAPGHFFNQPQHF. CDR3 nucleotides: TGTGCCAGCAGCACTAAATACCCCGATACGGCTCCGGGACACTTCTTCAATCAGCCCCAGCATTTT.

With regard to this clonotype: One end of the junction does not line up with germline, which may come from a read error. The genes are TRBV4-1 and TRBJ2-5; 7 bases match TRBD2. This CDR3 contains 19 residues. Germline-derived CDR1 and CDR2 are MGHRA and YSYEKL. The CDR3 sequence is CASSQDIGLADIPKETQYF. CDR3 coding DNA: TGCGCCAGTAGCCAAGACATCGGGCTAGCGGACATCCCGAAAGAGACCCAGTACTTC.

This clonotype is a singleton in its sample. V usage is TRBV18 and J usage is TRBJ2-7, with a weak D call TRBD2 (6 bases). This CDR3 has 15 amino acids. The germline V gene has CDR1 KGHSH and CDR2 LQKENI. The germline V and J ends were trimmed by 7 bases and 2 bases, with 18 bases remaining between them. The CDR3 loop reads CASFPRAGLPYEQYF. The CDR3 DNA follows: TGTGCCAGCTTCCCCCGGGCGGGATTACCCTACGAGCAGTACTTC.

The chain carries TRBV27 and TRBJ2-7, with 7 bases aligning to TRBD1. Germline V gives CDR1 MNHEY, CDR2 SMNVEV (reference sequence). The CDR3 is 14 residues long. V lost 5 bases to trimming and J lost 5 bases; unmatched junction nucleotides: 9. CDR3 residues: CASSPRDSGHEQYF. The CDR3 region has the DNA TGTGCCAGCAGTCCTAGGGACAGCGGCCACGAGCAGTACTTC.

The chain is built from TRBV6-1 and TRBJ2-7; D remains unclear. The CDR3 loop spans 10 amino acids. Germline CDR1 reads MNHNS; CDR2 reads SASEGT. Trimming shortened V by 10 bases and J by 3 bases, and 7 bases separated the two germline ends. CDR3 in DNA: TGTGCCATAGGGAACTACGAGCAGTACTTC. It encodes CAIGNYEQYF.

V and J are TRBV6-5 and TRBJ1-1; possible D gene TRBD1, 5 bases. V lost 0 bases to trimming and J lost 6 bases, with 14 bases between them. The CDR3 contains 15 residues. CDR1 is MNHEY, CDR2 SVGAGI, per germline. This CDR3 is CASSYSSVRGAEAFF. The CDR3 coding sequence is TGTGCCAGCAGTTACTCGAGTGTAAGGGGCGCTGAAGCTTTCTTT.

A few counts support this clonotype. This sequence joins TRBV27 and TRBJ2-5, with 10 bases matching TRBD1. The CDR3 totals 15 residues. CDR1 MNHEY and CDR2 SMNVEV come from the germline V gene (reference sequence). The V gene end was trimmed by 4 bases and the J gene end by 5 bases; junction bases not matched to a gene: 7. The CDR3 DNA reads TGTGCCAGCAGTTCCCTGGGACAGGGGATGGAGACCCAGTACTTC. Protein: CASSSLGQGMETQYF.